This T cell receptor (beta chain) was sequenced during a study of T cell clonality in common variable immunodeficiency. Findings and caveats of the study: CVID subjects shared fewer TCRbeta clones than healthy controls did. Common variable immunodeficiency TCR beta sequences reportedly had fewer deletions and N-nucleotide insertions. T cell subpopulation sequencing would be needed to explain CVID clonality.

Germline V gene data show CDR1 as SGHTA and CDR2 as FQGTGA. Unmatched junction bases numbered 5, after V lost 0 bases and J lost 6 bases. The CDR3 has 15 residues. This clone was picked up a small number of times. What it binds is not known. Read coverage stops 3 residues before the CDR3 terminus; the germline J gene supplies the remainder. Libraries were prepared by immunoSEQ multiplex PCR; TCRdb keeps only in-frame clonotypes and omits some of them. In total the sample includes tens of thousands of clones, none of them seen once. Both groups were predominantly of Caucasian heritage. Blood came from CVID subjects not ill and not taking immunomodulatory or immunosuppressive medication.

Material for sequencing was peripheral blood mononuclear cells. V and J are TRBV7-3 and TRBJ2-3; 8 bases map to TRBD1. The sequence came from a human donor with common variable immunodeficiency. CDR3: CASSLTVTGVDTQYF. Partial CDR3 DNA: TGTGCCAGCAGCTTAACTGTGACAGGGGTCGATACG.